This T cell receptor beta chain is drawn from a study of cytomegalovirus exposure and HLA in healthy donors. Study-wide background: The 90 to 150 validation repertoires used the same platform as the approximately 620 first-cohort repertoires (as reported by a later analysis). Broader study findings: The majority of TCR sequences were rare, yet some public TCRs appeared in many donors.

V was clipped by 4 bases and J by 5 bases; unmatched bases: 7. Germline CDR1 SNHLY, CDR2 FYNNEI. This CDR3 has 15 amino acids. Repertoires were generated with immunoSEQ multiplex PCR, while TCRdb's copy carries only in-frame clones and drops some. The data show 300,000 to 400,000 clones, about nine tenths seen once. Concerning this clone itself: Its antigen is unidentified.

The sequencing sample was made of PBMCs. This clonotype originated in a woman aged 18-30 years in good health and CMV-seronegative. V gene TRBV2 combines with J gene TRBJ2-2; 7 nucleotides match TRBD1. The CDR3 reads CASSASTGITGELFF. In nucleotides, the CDR3 is TGTGCCAGCAGTGCCTCGACAGGGATAACCGGGGAGCTGTTTTTT.